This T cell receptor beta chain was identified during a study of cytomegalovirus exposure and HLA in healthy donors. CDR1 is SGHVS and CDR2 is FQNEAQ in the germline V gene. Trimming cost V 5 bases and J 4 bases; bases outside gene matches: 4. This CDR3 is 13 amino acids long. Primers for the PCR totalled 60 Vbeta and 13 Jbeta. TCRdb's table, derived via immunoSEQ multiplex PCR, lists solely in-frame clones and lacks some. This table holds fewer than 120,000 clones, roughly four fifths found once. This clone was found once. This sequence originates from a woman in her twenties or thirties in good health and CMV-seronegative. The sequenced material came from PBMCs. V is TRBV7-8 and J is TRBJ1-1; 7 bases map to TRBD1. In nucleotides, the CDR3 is TGTGCCAGCAGCGGCGACAGGGCCACTGAAGCTTTCTTT. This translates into CASSGDRATEAFF.